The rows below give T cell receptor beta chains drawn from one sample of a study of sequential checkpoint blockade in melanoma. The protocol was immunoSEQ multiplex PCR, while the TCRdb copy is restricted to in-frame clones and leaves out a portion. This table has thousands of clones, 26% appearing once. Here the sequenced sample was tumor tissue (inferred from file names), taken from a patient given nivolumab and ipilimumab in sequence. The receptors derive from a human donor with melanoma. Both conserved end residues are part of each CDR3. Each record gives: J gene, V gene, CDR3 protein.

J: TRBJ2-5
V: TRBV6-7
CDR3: CATQLVETQYF

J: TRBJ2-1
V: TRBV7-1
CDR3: CASSPWLGTSGNEQFF

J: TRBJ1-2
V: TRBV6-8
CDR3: CASSYSGGGRGYGYTF

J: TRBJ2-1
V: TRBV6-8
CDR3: CASSSHSGSLYNEQFF

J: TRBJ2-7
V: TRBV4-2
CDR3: CASSQQGGNYEQYF

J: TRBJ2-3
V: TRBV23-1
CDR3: CASSLGGLSTDTQYF

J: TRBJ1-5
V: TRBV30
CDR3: CAWSVLQGRDQPQHF

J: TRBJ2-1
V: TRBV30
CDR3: CAWTSGGANEQFF

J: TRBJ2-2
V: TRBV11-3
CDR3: CASSLGLAGNTGELFF

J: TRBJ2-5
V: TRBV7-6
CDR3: CASSLVATGQETQYF

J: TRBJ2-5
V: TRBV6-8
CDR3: CASSRDSAQETQYF

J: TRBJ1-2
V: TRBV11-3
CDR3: CASSLTGANYGYTF

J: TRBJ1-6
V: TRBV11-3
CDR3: CASSPSAGRGGSISPLHF

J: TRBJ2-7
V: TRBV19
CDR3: CASSFAGQWRGGYEQYF

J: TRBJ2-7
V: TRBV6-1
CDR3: CASSEAGAAYEQYF

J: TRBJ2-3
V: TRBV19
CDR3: CASSIVGGTSATDTQYF

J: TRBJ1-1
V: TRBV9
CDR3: CASSDRPGWTEAFF

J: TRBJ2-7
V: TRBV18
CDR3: CASRTGGRSSYEQYF

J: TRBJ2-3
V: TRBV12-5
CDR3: CASNKGLDTQYF

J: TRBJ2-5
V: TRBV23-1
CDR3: CASSFLGLETQYF

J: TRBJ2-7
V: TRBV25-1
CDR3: CASSEYFGRGEQYF

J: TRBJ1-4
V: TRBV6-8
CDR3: CASSYIRGKVEKLFF

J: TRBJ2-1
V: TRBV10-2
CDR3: CASRLAEQYNEQFF

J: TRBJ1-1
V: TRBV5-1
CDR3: CASSSTGMNTEAFF

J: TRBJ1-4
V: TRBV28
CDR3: CASSPTQGRGEKLFF

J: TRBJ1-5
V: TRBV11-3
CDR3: CASSLNQAGNSNQPQHF

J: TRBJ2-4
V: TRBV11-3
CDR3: CASSLVGGVAKNIQYF

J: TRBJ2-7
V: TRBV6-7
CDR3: CASSHTFEQYF

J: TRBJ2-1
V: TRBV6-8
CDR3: CASSHIPSGRGNYNEQFF

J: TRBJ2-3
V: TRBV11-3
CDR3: CASSSTPIPDTQYF

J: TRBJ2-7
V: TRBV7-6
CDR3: CASSLLLDKLEQYF

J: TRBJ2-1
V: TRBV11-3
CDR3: CASSSRGQADNEQFF

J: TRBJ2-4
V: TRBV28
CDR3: CASSLPLGVGQRDIQYF

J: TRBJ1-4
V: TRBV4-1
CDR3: CASGPGTALNEKLFF

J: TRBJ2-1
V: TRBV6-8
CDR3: CAISPAEYSYNEQFF

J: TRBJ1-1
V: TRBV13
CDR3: CASSLGRQGGTNTEAFF

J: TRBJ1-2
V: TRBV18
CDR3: CASSPGESYGYTF

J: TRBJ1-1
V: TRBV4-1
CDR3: CASSQDWSGTGANTEAFF

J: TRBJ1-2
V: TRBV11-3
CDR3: CASSLSSGSNYGYTF

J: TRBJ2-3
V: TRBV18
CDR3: CASSPTGLAGGTDTQYF

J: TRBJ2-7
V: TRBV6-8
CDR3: CASSYTGQAYEQYF

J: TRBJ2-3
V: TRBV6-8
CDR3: CASSLQQGGDTQYF

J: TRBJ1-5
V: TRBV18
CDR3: CASSPDNQPQHF

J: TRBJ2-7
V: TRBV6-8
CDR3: CASRRGTGSSYEQYF

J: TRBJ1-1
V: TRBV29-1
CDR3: CSVVRGNLNTEAFF

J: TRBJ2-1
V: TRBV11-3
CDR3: CASSQGSGQGYNEQFF

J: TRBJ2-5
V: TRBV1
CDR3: CASSQELQETQYF

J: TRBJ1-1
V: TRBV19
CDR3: CASSIGGAVNTEAFF

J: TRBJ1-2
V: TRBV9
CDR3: CASSAGQGVNYGYTF